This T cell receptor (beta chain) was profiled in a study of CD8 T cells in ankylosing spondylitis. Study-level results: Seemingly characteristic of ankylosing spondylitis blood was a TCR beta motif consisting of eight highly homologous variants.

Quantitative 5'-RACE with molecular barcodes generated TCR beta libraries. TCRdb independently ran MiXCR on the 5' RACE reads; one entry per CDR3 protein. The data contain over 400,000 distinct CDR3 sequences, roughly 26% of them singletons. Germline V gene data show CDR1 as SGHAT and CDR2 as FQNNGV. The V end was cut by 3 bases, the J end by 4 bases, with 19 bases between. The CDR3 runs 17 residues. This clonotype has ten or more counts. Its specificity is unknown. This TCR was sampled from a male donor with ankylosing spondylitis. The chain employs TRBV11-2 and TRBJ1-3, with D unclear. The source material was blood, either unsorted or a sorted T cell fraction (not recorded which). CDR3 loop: CASSLGNGLGSGNTIYF. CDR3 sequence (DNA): TGTGCCAGCAGCTTGGGGAATGGATTAGGTTCGGGAAACACCATATATTTT.